The 26 T cell receptor beta chains below all came from one sample that was sequenced in a study of human T cells and chemical hapten exposure. Time point noted: pre-sensitization, week 0. Treatment meaning: therapeutic diphenylcyclopropenone sensitization with weekly scalp DPC. TCRdb re-called the RACE reads through MiXCR, storing one row per CDR3 protein. The data hold 90,000 or so distinct CDR3 sequences, with about 9% observed a single time. The specimen was whole blood, collected in connection with sensitization to the hapten diphenylcyclopropenone (DPC). The receptors were sampled from a man aged 40-49 years with alopecia areata. Some clones in this sample may be carry-over from other donors' samples.

This clonotype was recorded a few times. J is TRBJ2-3 and V is TRBV10-3, with TRBD2 identical over 9 bases. Germline CDR1 is ENHRY and CDR2 is SYGVKD. V shed 6 bases, J shed 0 bases, and the junction held 7 bases outside the gene matches. There are 16 residues in the CDR3. The CDR3 coding sequence is TGTGCCATCAGACAGGATAGCGGGGGAAGCACAGATACGCAGTATTTT. This sequence encodes CAIRQDSGGSTDTQYF.

This chain uses TRBV7-3 with TRBJ2-2, with 8 bases identical to TRBD2. The V gene's germline CDR1 is SGHTA and CDR2 FQGTGA. The length of the CDR3 is 14 residues. J lost 0 bases, V lost 6 bases, and 0 bases had no gene match. The CDR3 region has the DNA TGTGCCAGCAGGCGGGGGGCGAACACCGGGGAGCTGTTTTTT. This encodes CASRRGANTGELFF. Using reference TRBV7-3 and TRBJ2-2 for the parts outside the CDR3, the full variable domain is GAGVSQTPSNKVTEKGKYVELRCDPISGHTALYWYRQSLGQGPEFLIYFQGTGAADDSGLPNDRFFAVRPEGSVSTLKIQRTERGDSAVYLCASRRGANTGELFFGEGSRLTVL.

In its sample, this clonotype was seen a few times. The chain has TRBV14 and TRBJ2-3, with D hard to call. This CDR3 comprises 14 residues. The V end was cut by 3 bases, the J end by 6 bases, with 13 bases between. Germline V gives CDR1 SGHDN, CDR2 FVKESK. CDR3 coding DNA: TGTGCCAGCAGCCACTATTCAAAAAGGGATACGCAGTATTTT. Amino acids: CASSHYSKRDTQYF.

This clonotype was counted many times. The V gene is TRBV6-5, the J gene TRBJ1-5; no clear D gene. The CDR3 is 14 residues long. CDR1 and CDR2 from the germline V gene are MNHEY and SVGAGI. Trimming left V 7 bases short and J 0 bases short, with 10 bases between. CDR3 coding DNA: TGTGCCAGCAATATTCGGGGTAGCAATCAGCCCCAGCATTTT. It encodes CASNIRGSNQPQHF.

This clonotype was found a few times. This chain joins TRBV7-2 and TRBJ2-1; D remains ambiguous. Germline loops: CDR1 SGHTA, CDR2 FQGNSA. Trimming pared 8 bases from V and 1 base from J, leaving 12 bases between. This CDR3 contains 14 residues. This CDR3 reads CASGNRNSYNEQFF. The CDR3 region has the DNA TGTGCCAGCGGGAACCGAAATTCCTACAATGAGCAGTTCTTC.

This clonotype was seen ten or more times. The CDR3 sequence: CASSQGQLGGTEAFF. For the CDR3, the DNA is TGTGCCAGCTCACAAGGACAGCTAGGGGGGACTGAAGCTTTCTTT. J is TRBJ1-1 and V is TRBV18; tentatively, D is TRBD1 (6 bases). Trimming removed 4 bases at V and 5 bases at J, with 17 bases between. The CDR3 has 15 residues. Germline V gene sequence: CDR1 KGHSH, CDR2 LQKENI.

The sample holds many counts of this clonotype. This chain links TRBV21-1 with TRBJ1-5; TRBD1 is the table's D call, not checked against the DNA. TRBV21-1 is termed a pseudogene. The CDR3 has 14 residues. The chain's CDR3 is CASSKDRINQPQHF. The CDR3, as DNA: TGTGCCAGCAGCAAAGACAGGATCAATCAGCCCCAGCATTTT.

The gene calls are TRBV28 and TRBJ2-3; 13 bases fit TRBD2. Trimming cost V 6 bases and J 4 bases; bases outside gene matches: 7. The CDR3 is 16 residues long. From germline, CDR1 is MDHEN and CDR2 SYDVKM. The CDR3 nucleotides read TGTGCCAGCAGCCCACGGACTAGCGGGAGAGCAGATACGCAGTATTTT. Translation gives CASSPRTSGRADTQYF.

The chain links TRBV5-1 to TRBJ2-3; D call uncertain. Trimming took off 9 bases at V and 3 bases at J, with 17 bases between the two ends. The CDR3 is 14 residues long. The germline V gene encodes CDR1 SGHRS and CDR2 YFSETQ. CDR3 amino acids: CATSGQPGTDTQYF. The CDR3, as DNA: TGCGCCACTTCGGGTCAACCCGGGACAGATACGCAGTATTTT. The variable domain in full, with the rest retrieved from reference TRBV5-1 and TRBJ2-3, is KAGVTQTPRYLIKTRGQQVTLSCSPISGHRSVSWYQQTPGQGLQFLFEYFSETQRNKGNFPGRFSGRQFSNSRSEMNVSTLELGDSALYLCATSGQPGTDTQYFGPGTRLTVL.

V and J are TRBV7-9 and TRBJ2-3; a possible D gene is TRBD2 (5 bases). The CDR3 has 16 amino acids. Germline-derived CDR1 and CDR2 are SEHNR and FQNEAQ (reference sequence). V was cut by 5 bases and J by 1 base, with 16 bases left in between. The CDR3 DNA sequence: TGTGCCAGCAGCCCAGAACCGCGGGCCCGCACAGATACGCAGTATTTT. Amino acid sequence: CASSPEPRARTDTQYF. Drawing the rest from reference TRBV7-9 and TRBJ2-3, the complete variable domain is DTGVSQNPRHKITKRGQNVTFRCDPISEHNRLYWYRQTLGQGPEFLTYFQNEAQLEKSRLLSDRFSAERPKGSFSTLEIQRTEQGDSAMYLCASSPEPRARTDTQYFGPGTRLTVL.

This clonotype has only a few counts. The rearrangement uses TRBV2 and TRBJ2-1; the D gene is possibly TRBD2 (5 bases). Germline loops: CDR1 SNHLY, CDR2 FYNNEI. The CDR3 loop spans 14 amino acids. The V end lost 5 bases, the J end lost 9 bases, and 17 bases lay between the germline ends. This CDR3 is CASSFGKGSGEQFF. The CDR3 DNA reads as TGTGCCAGCAGTTTCGGGAAAGGCTCGGGTGAGCAGTTCTTC.

This clonotype showed up just a few times. The V call is TRBV6-2 or TRBV6-3, the J call TRBJ1-1; no definite D call. The CDR3 has 13 residues. The ends were cut back, 2 bases at V and 5 bases at J, with 9 bases in the middle. Germline CDR1 and CDR2: MNHEY and SVGEGT. CDR3 in amino acids: CASSYLERTEAFF. The CDR3, as DNA: TGTGCCAGCAGTTACCTGGAGAGGACTGAAGCTTTCTTT.

The V call is TRBV28, the J call TRBJ1-2; D might be TRBD1 (6 bases). CDR3 size: 14 residues. The germline V and J ends were trimmed by 2 bases and 4 bases, with 11 bases remaining between them. Per the germline V gene, CDR1 is MDHEN and CDR2 is SYDVKM. CDR3 loop: CASSLPTGSYGYTF. CDR3 nucleotide sequence: TGTGCCAGCAGTTTACCAACAGGGTCCTATGGCTACACCTTC.

This chain connects TRBV20-1 to TRBJ2-1; D not certain. The CDR3 is 15 residues long. Trimming left V 5 bases short and J 0 bases short, with 14 bases between. Germline lookup yields CDR1 DFQATT and CDR2 SNEGSKA (reference sequence). CDR3 in DNA: TGCAGTGCTCGGACCCCCCCTGTCTCCTACAATGAGCAGTTCTTC. This sequence encodes CSARTPPVSYNEQFF.

About this clonotype: Just one base apart from a much larger clone, this may be a read error. The chain employs TRBV3-1 and TRBJ1-6, with a possible D match to TRBD1 (5 bases). Germline V gene sequence: CDR1 LGHDT, CDR2 YNNKEL (reference sequence). The CDR3 runs to 13 residues. Here the CDR3 reads CARSQGANSPLHF. The CDR3 region has the DNA TGTGCCAGAAGCCAAGGGGCGAATTCACCCCTCCACTTT.

The rearrangement joins TRBV6-1 to TRBJ2-7; D is possibly TRBD1 (6 bases). The CDR3 extends over 15 amino acids. V was pared by 6 bases and J by 5 bases, with 20 bases between. Germline V CDR1 and CDR2: MNHNS, SASEGT. The CDR3 DNA reads as TGTGCCAGCAGGGAAACCCCTGTCACAGGGAACGAGCAGTACGTC. It encodes CASRETPVTGNEQYV.

In its sample, this clonotype was seen many times. This rearrangement joins TRBV25-1 to TRBJ1-3; D uncertain. V was cut by 5 bases and J by 4 bases, with 15 bases left in between. Germline V CDR1 and CDR2: MGHDK, SYGVNS. CDR3 size: 15 residues. CDR3 in DNA: TGTGCCAGCAGTACTACTCAAGCGGGGGGAAACACCATATATTTT. Residues: CASSTTQAGGNTIYF.

This clonotype has ten or more counts. The rearrangement links TRBV4-3 to TRBJ2-3; 12 bases are a match to TRBD2. With V trimmed by 0 bases and J by 5 bases, 9 bases remained unmatched. This CDR3 contains 18 residues. Germline V lookup: CDR1 LGHNA, CDR2 YSLEER. The CDR3 region is CASSQDSRLAGAVDTQYF. The CDR3 nucleotides are TGCGCCAGCAGCCAAGATTCGAGACTAGCGGGAGCTGTAGATACGCAGTATTTT.

In this sample, this clonotype turned up a few times. This sequence joins TRBV29-1 and TRBJ2-3; the match to TRBD2 covers 8 bases. Losses at the gene ends were 7 bases for V and 2 bases for J; bases not matched to a gene: 8. The CDR3 spans 14 residues. Germline-derived CDR1 and CDR2 are SQVTM and ANQGSEA. CDR3 coding DNA: TGCAGCGCCGAGGGACTAGTGAACACAGATACGCAGTATTTT. Translation gives CSAEGLVNTDTQYF.

There are many counts of this clonotype. The rearrangement uses TRBV19 and TRBJ2-7, with 7 positions matching TRBD1. This CDR3 contains 13 residues. Germline CDR1 LNHDA, CDR2 SQIVND (reference sequence). V shed 3 bases and J 3 bases; nucleotides not matched to a gene: 2. CDR3 amino acids: CASSIDRVYEQYV. CDR3 nucleotides: TGTGCCAGTAGTATCGACAGGGTCTACGAGCAGTACGTC.

In its sample, this clonotype was seen many times. This chain connects TRBV4-3 to TRBJ2-3; D is uncertain. CDR3 length: 12 amino acids. Per germline, CDR1 LGHNA and CDR2 YSLEER. The ends were cut back, 3 bases at V and 0 bases at J, with 1 base in the middle. The CDR3 coding sequence is TGCGCCAGCAGCCAGAGCACAGATACGCAGTATTTT. It encodes CASSQSTDTQYF.

This clonotype qualifies as medium-sized. The chain has TRBV20-1 and TRBJ2-6, with D unresolved. Germline V gives CDR1 DFQATT, CDR2 SNEGSKA (reference sequence). V was clipped by 3 bases and J by 1 base, with 10 bases between them. The CDR3 has 15 amino acids. The chain's CDR3 is CSASEAISGANVLTF. The CDR3 region has the DNA TGCAGTGCTAGCGAGGCGATATCTGGGGCCAACGTCCTGACTTTC.

This clonotype was detected a few times. The V call is TRBV29-1, the J call TRBJ2-3; 7 nucleotides align to TRBD2. This CDR3 region has 13 residues. Germline trimming cut 7 bases from V and 6 bases from J; bases unmatched to any gene: 10. Per germline, CDR1 SQVTM and CDR2 ANQGSEA. This CDR3 reads CSASRGRGDTQYF. In DNA form, the CDR3 reads TGCAGCGCGAGCCGAGGGCGGGGGGATACGCAGTATTTT.

The J gene is TRBJ2-1, the V gene TRBV18, with 10 nucleotides matching TRBD2. The CDR3 sequence is 16 residues long. From germline, CDR1 is KGHSH and CDR2 LQKENI. Trimming at V came to 3 bases and at J to 8 bases, leaving 10 bases not matched to a gene. The CDR3 nucleotides are TGTGCCAGCTCACCCTTAGAGCGGGAGGGCCGGGATGAGCAGTTCTTC. Translated, it gives CASSPLEREGRDEQFF.

This clonotype came up a few times. J is TRBJ2-7 and V is TRBV2; 12 bases match TRBD2. The CDR3 has 16 residues. V trimming: 3 bases; J trimming: 5 bases; junction bases outside the gene matches: 8. CDR1 and CDR2 (germline): SNHLY, FYNNEI. The CDR3 coding sequence is TGTGCCAGCAGTGAGCTCGGACTAGCGGGACCTCACGAGCAGTACTTC. Amino acid sequence: CASSELGLAGPHEQYF.

This clonotype was observed a handful of times. This chain uses TRBV2 with TRBJ2-7, with a possible D match to TRBD1 (6 bases). Germline V gene lookup returns CDR1 SNHLY and CDR2 FYNNEI. CDR3 size: 13 residues. Trimming removed 8 bases at V and 4 bases at J, with 15 bases between. The CDR3: CASLLGTTYEQYV. DNA of the CDR3: TGTGCCAGCCTTCTCGGGACAACTTACGAGCAGTACGTC.